These 6 T cell receptor beta chains came from one sample sequenced in a study of post-analysis software for immune sequencing data. Study-level points and caveats: Five TRBV segments appeared more often in patients than in controls, and TRBV5-6, TRBV5-1 and TRBV20-1 were among these.

These receptors lack a known antigen. Researchers reported that TCR beta cDNA libraries carried unique molecular identifiers. Via MiXCR, TCRdb re-called the PCR reads, giving one row per CDR3 protein. The sample holds approximately 660,000 distinct CDR3 sequences; more than 50% are singletons and the top ten take over 9%. The sequenced sample was blood. All receptors derive from a girl aged 2 to 9 with multiple sclerosis.

The chain combines TRBV4-1 with TRBJ2-1; D is unresolved. Germline loops: CDR1 MGHRA, CDR2 YSYEKL. The ends were cut back, 0 bases at V and 7 bases at J, with 19 bases in the middle. The CDR3 runs to 17 residues. CDR3 sequence reads: CASSQDKGWVAVNEQFF. The CDR3 region has the DNA TGCGCCAGCAGCCAAGATAAAGGTTGGGTAGCCGTAAATGAGCAGTTCTTC.

This clonotype was observed a handful of times. The V gene is TRBV20-1, the J gene TRBJ2-1; D unresolved. Germline loops: CDR1 DFQATT, CDR2 SNEGSKA (reference sequence). V shed 0 bases and J shed 12 bases, with 18 bases lying between them. This CDR3 is built from 14 residues. The CDR3 sequence is CSAREQQVGYGQFF. As DNA, the CDR3 is TGCAGTGCTAGAGAACAGCAGGTTGGGTACGGGCAGTTCTTC.

The rearrangement uses TRBV4-3 and TRBJ1-1; no reliable D call. Trimming stripped 4 bases from V and 0 bases from J, with 9 bases between. The CDR3 runs 14 residues. The germline gives CDR1 LGHNA, CDR2 YSLEER. CDR3 sequence (DNA): TGCGCCAGCAGCCTACAGCTTATGAACACTGAAGCTTTCTTT. Protein product: CASSLQLMNTEAFF.

Comments on this clonotype: One junction end disagrees with the germline gene, perhaps due to a read error. The V and J genes are TRBV6-1 and TRBJ2-7, with D tentatively TRBD2 (7 bases). The J call may be in error: the DNA end matches TRBJ2-5 better. CDR3 length: 16 residues. Per the germline V gene, CDR1 is MNHNS and CDR2 is SASEGT. The chain's CDR3 is CASSQALGGARETQYF. The CDR3 region has the DNA TGTGCCAGCAGTCAAGCCCTTGGGGGGGCACGAGAGACCCAGTACTTC.

The chain employs TRBV4-1 and TRBJ2-4; D remains unclear. Germline V gene sequence: CDR1 MGHRA, CDR2 YSYEKL. The CDR3 loop spans 16 amino acids. V was cut by 0 bases and J by 5 bases, with 14 bases left in between. This chain's CDR3 is CASSQDGSGSQNIQYF. As DNA, the CDR3 is TGCGCCAGCAGCCAAGATGGCTCTGGGTCCCAAAACATTCAGTACTTC.

In its sample, this clonotype was seen a few times. V gene TRBV7-2 combines with J gene TRBJ2-2, with 7 bases identical to TRBD2. The germline V gene has CDR1 SGHTA and CDR2 FQGNSA. The J segment lost 0 bases and the V segment lost 5 bases, leaving 3 bases of the junction unmatched. CDR3 size: 15 residues. CDR3 sequence: CASSHGRTNTGELFF. CDR3 DNA: TGTGCCAGCAGCCACGGGAGGACGAACACCGGGGAGCTGTTTTTT.